These 8 T cell receptor beta chains share one sample of origin, sequenced in a study of identical twins. MiXCR was run by TCRdb on the 5' RACE reads, yielding one entry per CDR3 protein. The sample lists approximately 150,000 distinct CDR3 sequences, around 3.6% seen once, with 8.1% in the top ten. Sequenced: memory T cells sorted from blood. The receptors were sampled from a young man in good health.

This clonotype occurred many times. V gene TRBV2 combines with J gene TRBJ2-1; the match to TRBD2 covers 9 bases. The CDR3 length is 12 residues. Unmatched junction bases numbered 3, after V lost 7 bases and J lost 8 bases. Germline CDR1 and CDR2: SNHLY and FYNNEI. As DNA, the CDR3 is TGTGCCAGCATTAAGCGGGAGGATGAGCAGTTCTTC. It encodes CASIKREDEQFF. The entire variable domain, with the rest obtained from reference TRBV2 and TRBJ2-1, is as follows: EPEVTQTPSHQVTQMGQEVILRCVPISNHLYFYWYRQILGQKVEFLVSFYNNEISEKSEIFDDQFSVERPDGSNFTLKIRSTKLEDSAMYFCASIKREDEQFFGPGTRLTVL.

At least ten counts were recorded for this clonotype. The chain recombines TRBV24-1 with TRBJ2-7, with D possibly matching TRBD1 (6 bases). The CDR3 runs to 13 residues. CDR1 KGHDR and CDR2 SFDVKD come from the germline V gene. The CDR3 nucleotides are TGTGCTCTACACCGGTTGGGACACGAAACGGAGTACGTC. Its translation is CALHRLGHETEYV.

This clonotype appeared many times. The chain couples TRBV12-3 or TRBV12-4 to TRBJ2-1; the D gene is possibly TRBD1 (5 bases). This CDR3 comprises 13 residues. V lost 10 bases and J 4 bases, leaving 14 bases between the germline ends. In DNA, the CDR3 is TGTGCCACAAGACCAACAGGTTACAATGAGCAGTTCTTC. It yields the protein CATRPTGYNEQFF.

This clonotype was recorded at least ten times. The chain combines TRBV5-1 with TRBJ1-4, with 8 bases fitting TRBD1. Germline assignment: CDR1 SGHRS and CDR2 YFSETQ. The CDR3 is 15 amino acids. V shed 4 bases, J shed 5 bases, and the junction held 7 bases outside the gene matches. The CDR3 DNA is TGCGCCAGCAGCGGGGGGACAGGAGGAAATGAAAAACTGTTTTTT. The encoded protein is CASSGGTGGNEKLFF.

In its sample, this clonotype was seen many times. V usage is TRBV5-4 and J usage is TRBJ2-1, with 10 bases lining up with TRBD2. Germline lookup yields CDR1 SGHNT and CDR2 YYREEE (reference sequence). V was pared by 3 bases and J by 4 bases, with 4 bases of the junction left unmatched. CDR3 length: 15 residues. In DNA form, the CDR3 reads TGTGCCAGCAGCTACGGGACTAGCGATTACAATGAGCAGTTCTTC. It codes for CASSYGTSDYNEQFF. Filled out from reference TRBV5-4 and TRBJ2-1, the complete variable domain reads ETGVTQSPTHLIKTRGQQVTLRCSSQSGHNTVSWYQQALGQGPQFIFQYYREEENGRGNFPPRFSGLQFPNYSSELNVNALELDDSALYLCASSYGTSDYNEQFFGPGTRLTVL.

This chain links TRBV18 with TRBJ2-3; 8 bases align to TRBD1. Germline CDR1 and CDR2: KGHSH and LQKENI. With 0 bases clipped from V and 0 bases from J, the junction kept 5 bases outside the gene matches. This CDR3 has 17 residues. The DNA of the CDR3 is TGTGCCAGCTCACCACCGTTGGGACAGGAGAGCACAGATACGCAGTATTTT. The encoded protein is CASSPPLGQESTDTQYF.

This clonotype was seen ten or more times. The chain uses TRBV12-3 or TRBV12-4 and TRBJ2-2; 7 bases fit TRBD1. J gave up 6 bases and V 1 base, and 5 bases lay outside the gene matches. CDR3 length: 15 residues. CDR3 bases: TGTGCCAGCAGTTTAGAGGGGGCGGTCTCCGGGGAGCTGTTTTTT. It specifies CASSLEGAVSGELFF.

This clonotype came up many times. The V gene is TRBV11-1, the J gene TRBJ2-1; TRBD2 matches at 8 bases. Germline V CDR1 and CDR2: SGHAT, FQDESV (reference sequence). The CDR3 has 15 amino acids. V lost 4 bases to trimming and J lost 9 bases; unmatched junction nucleotides: 11. The CDR3 spells CASSSVGSRGVEQFF. CDR3 DNA: TGTGCCAGCAGCTCGGTCGGTTCGCGGGGGGTTGAGCAGTTCTTC.